Following are 4 T cell receptor beta chains from one sample sequenced in a study of cytomegalovirus exposure and HLA in healthy donors. The PCR employed 60 Vbeta primers together with 13 Jbeta primers. Sequencing used immunoSEQ multiplex PCR; TCRdb keeps in-frame clones, though not all of them. This sample has more than 150,000 clones, with around 77% found just once. What was sequenced was PBMCs. These receptors were obtained from a woman in her 50s in good health and CMV-seropositive.

The chain links TRBV11-2 to TRBJ2-3; 14 bases align to TRBD2. Germline-derived CDR1 and CDR2 are SGHAT and FQNNGV. The V gene end was trimmed by 5 bases and the J gene end by 4 bases; junction bases not matched to a gene: 2. CDR3 length equals 15 residues. The CDR3 coding sequence is TGTGCCAGCAGCAGGGGACTAGCGGGGGCAGATACGCAGTATTTT. As protein: CASSRGLAGADTQYF. The full variable domain, its missing parts supplied by reference TRBV11-2 and TRBJ2-3, is EAGVAQSPRYKIIEKRQSVAFWCNPISGHATLYWYQQILGQGPKLLIQFQNNGVVDDSQLPKDRFSAERLKGVDSTLKIQPAKLEDSAVYLCASSRGLAGADTQYFGPGTRLTVL.

CDR3 nucleotide sequence: TGTGCCAGCAGCCCCGCCCGGACTACTCAAGAGACCCAGTACTTC. Encoded protein: CASSPARTTQETQYF. This rearrangement joins TRBV7-9 to TRBJ2-5; maybe TRBD2 (6 bases). The germline CDR1 and CDR2 sequences are SEHNR and FQNEAQ (reference sequence). The CDR3 runs to 15 residues. Trimming left V 5 bases short and J 2 bases short, with 15 bases between.

This clone was detected a few times. This rearrangement joins TRBV18 to TRBJ2-3, with 8 bases matching TRBD1. CDR1 and CDR2 (germline): KGHSH, LQKENI. This CDR3 has 15 amino acids. Trimming cost V 1 base and J 1 base; bases outside gene matches: 1. Here the CDR3 reads CASSPRQGRTDTQYF. The CDR3 nucleotides read TGTGCCAGCTCACCACGACAGGGGCGCACAGATACGCAGTATTTT.

This sequence joins TRBV19 and TRBJ2-7; TRBD1 matches 10 bases. This CDR3 spans 17 amino acids. Germline lookup yields CDR1 LNHDA and CDR2 SQIVND (reference sequence). Trimming removed 7 bases from V and 2 bases from J; junction bases left unmatched: 14. The CDR3 sequence: CASMPRDRGFRAYEQYF. DNA of the CDR3: TGTGCCAGTATGCCCCGGGACAGGGGTTTCCGGGCCTACGAGCAGTACTTC.